The rows below give T cell receptor beta chains drawn from one sample of a study of blood T cell repertoires in COVID-19. Measured with immunoSEQ multiplex PCR; TCRdb has only the in-frame clones, and not every one. The sample shows about 180,000 clones, about nine tenths of them seen only once. The sample comprised peripheral blood. The receptor source for this set is a man younger than 35 who had recovered from COVID-19. Both conserved end residues are part of each CDR3. Each record gives: V gene, D gene, clone size, J gene, CDR3 protein, CDR3 DNA. D genes are given only for firm matches. Only part of the rows carry a size: once, few, many, or a class if the clone is expanded.

>TRBV5-1|TRBD1|.|TRBJ2-7
CASSLGGTGMVYEQYF
TGCGCCAGCAGCTTGGGGGGGACAGGGATGGTCTACGAGCAGTACTTC
>TRBV29-1|.|once|TRBJ1-1
CSVGQGNTEAFF
TGCAGCGTTGGCCAGGGGAACACTGAAGCTTTCTTT
>TRBV19|.|.|TRBJ1-4
CASSNTGATNEKLFF
TGTGCCAGTAGTAATACAGGTGCAACTAATGAAAAACTGTTTTTT
>TRBV5-1|TRBD1|.|TRBJ2-3
CASSLGGQGGGDTQYF
TGCGCCAGCAGCTTGGGGGGACAGGGAGGAGGGGATACGCAGTATTTT
>TRBV6-5|.|.|TRBJ1-3
CASQDSGLPGNTIYF
TGTGCCAGCCAGGACTCCGGGTTACCTGGAAACACCATATATTTT
>TRBV2|.|.|TRBJ2-1
CASSEVAVRAGEQFF
TGTGCCAGCAGTGAAGTAGCCGTTCGGGCAGGGGAACAGTTCTTC
>TRBV23-1|.|once|TRBJ1-2
CASSQSGKEVGGAYGYTF
TGCGCCAGCAGTCAATCGGGAAAGGAGGTAGGGGGTGCCTATGGCTACACCTTC
>TRBV10-2|TRBD2|.|TRBJ2-5
CASTQASGRETQYF
TGCGCCAGCACCCAGGCTAGCGGGAGGGAGACCCAGTACTTC
>TRBV6-5|TRBD1|.|TRBJ2-1
CASSYQTGGEQFF
TGTGCCAGCAGTTACCAAACAGGGGGAGAGCAGTTCTTC
>TRBV7-8|.|.|TRBJ1-5
CASSSDRNQPQHF
TGTGCCAGCAGCAGTGACAGAAATCAGCCCCAGCATTTT
>TRBV6-5|TRBD1|.|TRBJ1-1
CASRRGTGRTEAFF
TGTGCCAGCAGGAGGGGGACAGGGAGGACTGAAGCTTTCTTT
>TRBV28|.|once|TRBJ2-3
CASSLWGGPGDTQYF
TGTGCCAGCAGCCTATGGGGGGGGCCAGGAGATACGCAGTATTTT
>TRBV5-4|.|.|TRBJ2-5
CASSYAAGAGETQYF
TGTGCCAGCAGCTACGCGGCTGGGGCGGGGGAGACCCAGTACTTC
>TRBV5-5|TRBD2|.|TRBJ2-5
CASSNLAGGLETQYF
TGTGCCAGCAGCAATTTAGCGGGAGGTTTGGAGACCCAGTACTTC
>TRBV19|.|once|TRBJ1-1
CASSETKPPGPEAFF
TGTGCCAGTAGTGAGACCAAGCCCCCAGGCCCTGAAGCTTTCTTT
>TRBV4-2|TRBD2|.|TRBJ2-7
CASSQEGWRAGAYEQYF
TGTGCCAGCAGCCAAGAAGGATGGCGAGCGGGGGCCTACGAGCAGTACTTC
>TRBV7-8|TRBD1|.|TRBJ2-1
CASSLWDRDNEQFF
TGTGCCAGCAGCTTATGGGACAGGGACAATGAGCAGTTCTTC
>TRBV19|.|.|TRBJ1-3
CASSKRYSGNTIYF
TGTGCCAGTAGTAAACGGTACTCTGGAAACACCATATATTTT
>TRBV7-9|.|.|TRBJ1-1
CASSSILQGLRAFF
TGTGCCAGCAGCTCAATTTTACAGGGTTTGCGAGCTTTCTTT
>TRBV10-3|TRBD2|once|TRBJ2-7
CAIRGGTSYEQYF
TGTGCCATCCGCGGGGGAACCTCCTACGAGCAGTACTTC
>TRBV11-2|TRBD2|.|TRBJ2-1
CASSLDTGTSGRIGGNEQFF
TGTGCCAGCAGCTTAGATACCGGGACTAGCGGGAGGATAGGGGGCAATGAGCAGTTCTTC
>TRBV4-3|TRBD1|.|TRBJ1-2
CASSQEGLGGHGYTF
TGCGCCAGCAGCCAAGAAGGGCTAGGGGGCCATGGCTACACCTTC
>TRBV18|TRBD2|.|TRBJ2-4
CASSIDGRRGANAKNIQYF
TGTGCCAGCTCGATAGACGGGCGGCGGGGGGCGAACGCCAAAAACATTCAGTACTTC
>TRBV29-1|.|.|TRBJ1-2
CSVVGAAETYGYTF
TGCAGCGTTGTTGGGGCAGCAGAAACCTATGGCTACACCTTC
>TRBV27|TRBD2|.|TRBJ2-1
CASSLAGAGYNEQFF
TGTGCCAGCAGTTTAGCGGGAGCGGGGTACAATGAGCAGTTCTTC
>TRBV15|TRBD1|.|TRBJ1-6
CATSRDAAGGLSPLHF
TGTGCCACCAGCAGAGATGCGGCAGGGGGCCTATCACCCCTCCACTTT
>TRBV3-1/TRBV3-2|.|.|TRBJ2-3
CASSRKWNSGTDTQYF
TGTGCCAGCAGCCGCAAATGGAATAGCGGCACAGATACGCAGTATTTT
>TRBV6-2/TRBV6-3|TRBD1|.|TRBJ1-2
CASSRSGTANYGYTF
TGTGCCAGCAGCAGATCCGGGACAGCTAACTATGGCTACACCTTC
>TRBV7-3|TRBD2|.|TRBJ2-1
CASSPPPGTSGYNEQFF
TGTGCCAGCAGCCCTCCCCCCGGGACTAGCGGATACAATGAGCAGTTCTTC
>TRBV28|.|.|TRBJ1-2
CASSSPDKANYGYTF
TGTGCCAGCAGCTCCCCGGACAAAGCTAACTATGGCTACACCTTC
>TRBV10-3|.|.|TRBJ1-2
CAISESSNYGYTF
TGTGCCATCAGTGAGTCTAGTAACTATGGCTACACCTTC
>TRBV5-6|TRBD1|.|TRBJ2-7
CASTDRGLSYEQYF
TGTGCCAGTACCGACAGGGGCCTCTCCTACGAGCAGTACTTC
>TRBV3-1/TRBV3-2|TRBD1|once|TRBJ2-2
CASSSGQGISTGELFF
TGTGCCAGCAGCTCGGGACAGGGAATAAGCACCGGGGAGCTGTTTTTT
>TRBV6-5|.|.|TRBJ1-2
CASRSGGGDYGYTF
TGTGCCAGCAGAAGTGGAGGGGGGGACTATGGCTACACCTTC
>TRBV4-3|.|.|TRBJ1-1
CASSKTVMNTEAFF
TGCGCCAGCAGCAAGACAGTCATGAACACTGAAGCTTTCTTT